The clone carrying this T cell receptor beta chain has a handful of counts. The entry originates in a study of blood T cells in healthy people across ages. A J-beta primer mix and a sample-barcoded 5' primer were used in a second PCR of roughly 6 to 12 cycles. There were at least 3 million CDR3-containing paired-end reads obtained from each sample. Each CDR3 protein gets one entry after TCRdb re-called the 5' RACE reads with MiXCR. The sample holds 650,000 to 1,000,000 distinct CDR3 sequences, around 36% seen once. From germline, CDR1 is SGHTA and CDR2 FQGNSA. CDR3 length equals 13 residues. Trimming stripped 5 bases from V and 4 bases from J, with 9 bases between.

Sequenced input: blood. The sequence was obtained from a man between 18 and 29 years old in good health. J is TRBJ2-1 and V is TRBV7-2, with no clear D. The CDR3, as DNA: TGTGCCAGCAGCGTAAACGAGTACAATGAGCAGTTCTTC. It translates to CASSVNEYNEQFF.